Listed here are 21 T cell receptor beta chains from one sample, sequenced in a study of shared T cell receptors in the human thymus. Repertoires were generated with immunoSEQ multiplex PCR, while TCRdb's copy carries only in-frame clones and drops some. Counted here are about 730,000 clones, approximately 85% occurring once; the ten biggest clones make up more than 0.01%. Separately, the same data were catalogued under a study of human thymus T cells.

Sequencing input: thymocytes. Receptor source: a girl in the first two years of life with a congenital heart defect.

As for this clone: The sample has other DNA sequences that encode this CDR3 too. The CDR3 spells CSVRDRGNTEAFF. The CDR3 nucleotides read TGCAGCGTCCGGGACAGGGGGAACACTGAAGCTTTCTTT. The chain couples TRBV29-1 to TRBJ1-1; 10 nucleotides agree with TRBD1. The V gene end was trimmed by 6 bases and the J gene end by 1 base; junction bases not matched to a gene: 2. The CDR3 extends over 13 amino acids. Per the germline V gene, CDR1 is SQVTM and CDR2 is ANQGSEA.

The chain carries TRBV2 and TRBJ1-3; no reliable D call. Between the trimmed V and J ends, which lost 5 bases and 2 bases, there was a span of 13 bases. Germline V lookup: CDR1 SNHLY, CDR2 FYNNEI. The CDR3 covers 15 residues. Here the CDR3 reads CASSRSQAAGNTIYF. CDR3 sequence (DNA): TGTGCCAGCAGTAGGTCTCAAGCGGCTGGAAACACCATATATTTT. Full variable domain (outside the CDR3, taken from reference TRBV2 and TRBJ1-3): EPEVTQTPSHQVTQMGQEVILRCVPISNHLYFYWYRQILGQKVEFLVSFYNNEISEKSEIFDDQFSVERPDGSNFTLKIRSTKLEDSAMYFCASSRSQAAGNTIYFGEGSWLTVV.

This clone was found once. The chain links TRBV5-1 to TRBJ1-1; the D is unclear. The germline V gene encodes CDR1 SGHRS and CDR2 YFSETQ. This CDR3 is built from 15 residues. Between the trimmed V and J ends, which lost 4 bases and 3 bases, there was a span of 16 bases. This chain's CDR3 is CASSPSMAGYTEAFF. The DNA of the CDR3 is TGCGCCAGCAGCCCCTCCATGGCAGGATACACTGAAGCTTTCTTT.

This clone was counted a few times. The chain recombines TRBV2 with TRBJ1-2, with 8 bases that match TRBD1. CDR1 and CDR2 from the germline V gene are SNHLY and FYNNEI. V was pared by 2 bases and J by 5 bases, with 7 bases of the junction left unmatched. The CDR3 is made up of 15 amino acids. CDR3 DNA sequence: TGTGCCAGCAGTGAACCCCCGGGACAGGTATATGGCTACACCTTC. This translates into CASSEPPGQVYGYTF.

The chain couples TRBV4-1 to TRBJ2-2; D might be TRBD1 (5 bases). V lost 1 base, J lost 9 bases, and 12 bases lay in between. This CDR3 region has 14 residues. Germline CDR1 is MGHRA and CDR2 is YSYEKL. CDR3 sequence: CASSQGLRGRELFF. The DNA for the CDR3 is TGCGCCAGCAGCCAAGGGCTAAGGGGTCGGGAGCTGTTTTTT.

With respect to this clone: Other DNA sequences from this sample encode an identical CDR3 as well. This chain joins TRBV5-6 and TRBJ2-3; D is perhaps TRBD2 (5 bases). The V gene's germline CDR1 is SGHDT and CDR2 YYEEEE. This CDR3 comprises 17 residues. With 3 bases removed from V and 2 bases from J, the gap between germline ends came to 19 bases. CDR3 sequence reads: CASSSPPGSGYTDTQYF. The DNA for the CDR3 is TGTGCCAGCAGCTCCCCCCCAGGATCGGGATACACAGATACGCAGTATTTT. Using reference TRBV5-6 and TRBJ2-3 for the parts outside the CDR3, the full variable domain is DAGVTQSPTHLIKTRGQQVTLRCSPKSGHDTVSWYQQALGQGPQFIFQYYEEEERQRGNFPDRFSGHQFPNYSSELNVNALLLGDSALYLCASSSPPGSGYTDTQYFGPGTRLTVL.

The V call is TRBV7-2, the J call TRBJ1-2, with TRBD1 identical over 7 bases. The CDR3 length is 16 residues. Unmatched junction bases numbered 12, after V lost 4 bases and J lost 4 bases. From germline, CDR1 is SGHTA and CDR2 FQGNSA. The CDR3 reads CASSSSDLGTAYGYTF. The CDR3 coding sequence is TGTGCCAGCAGCTCGTCCGACCTTGGGACAGCCTATGGCTACACCTTC. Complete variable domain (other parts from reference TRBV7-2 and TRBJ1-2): GAGVSQSPSNKVTEKGKDVELRCDPISGHTALYWYRQSLGQGLEFLIYFQGNSAPDKSGLPSDRFSAERTGGSVSTLTIQRTQQEDSAVYLCASSSSDLGTAYGYTFGSGTRLTVV.

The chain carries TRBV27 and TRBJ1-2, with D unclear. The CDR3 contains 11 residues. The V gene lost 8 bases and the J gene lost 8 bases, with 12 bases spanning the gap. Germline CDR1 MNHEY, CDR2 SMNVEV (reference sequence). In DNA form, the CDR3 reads TGTGCCAGCGGTGTCGTCGGGGGCTACACCTTC. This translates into CASGVVGGYTF.

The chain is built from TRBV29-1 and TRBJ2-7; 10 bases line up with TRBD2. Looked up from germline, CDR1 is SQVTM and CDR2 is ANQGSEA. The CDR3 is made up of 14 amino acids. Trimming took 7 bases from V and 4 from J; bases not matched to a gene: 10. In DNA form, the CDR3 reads TGCAGCGCTGACCCTAGCGGGGGTGGGTACGAGCAGTACTTC. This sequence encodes CSADPSGGGYEQYF.

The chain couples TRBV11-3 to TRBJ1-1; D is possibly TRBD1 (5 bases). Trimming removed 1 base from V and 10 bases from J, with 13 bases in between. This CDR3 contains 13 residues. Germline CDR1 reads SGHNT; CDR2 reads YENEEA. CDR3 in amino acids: CASSLVGGSRAFF. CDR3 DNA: TGTGCCAGCAGCTTAGTCGGGGGATCTAGAGCTTTCTTT.

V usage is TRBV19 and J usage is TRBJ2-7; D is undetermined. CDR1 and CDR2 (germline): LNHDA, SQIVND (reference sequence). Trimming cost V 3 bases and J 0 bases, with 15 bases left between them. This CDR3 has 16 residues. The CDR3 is CASSMSHDSSSYEQYF. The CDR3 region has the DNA TGTGCCAGTAGTATGTCCCACGACTCAAGCTCCTACGAGCAGTACTTC. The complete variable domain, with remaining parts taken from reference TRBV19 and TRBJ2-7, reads DGGITQSPKYLFRKEGQNVTLSCEQNLNHDAMYWYRQDPGQGLRLIYYSQIVNDFQKGDIAEGYSVSREKKESFPLTVTSAQKNPTAFYLCASSMSHDSSSYEQYFGPGTRLTVT.

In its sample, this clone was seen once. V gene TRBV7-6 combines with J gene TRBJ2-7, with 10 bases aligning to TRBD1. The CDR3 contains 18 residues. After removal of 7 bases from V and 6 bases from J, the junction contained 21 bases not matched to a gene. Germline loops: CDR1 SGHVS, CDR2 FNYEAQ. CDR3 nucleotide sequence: TGTGCCAGCACCCAGGACAGGGGGAGCATATTTTTATTAGGCGAGCAGTACTTC. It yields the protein CASTQDRGSIFLLGEQYF.

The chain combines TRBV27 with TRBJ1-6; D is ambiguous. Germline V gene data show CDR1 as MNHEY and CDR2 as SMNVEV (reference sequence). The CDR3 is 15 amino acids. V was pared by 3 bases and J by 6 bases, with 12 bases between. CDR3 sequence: CASSFLSGLNSPLHF. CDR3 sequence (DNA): TGTGCCAGCAGTTTTTTGAGCGGCCTTAATTCACCCCTCCACTTT.

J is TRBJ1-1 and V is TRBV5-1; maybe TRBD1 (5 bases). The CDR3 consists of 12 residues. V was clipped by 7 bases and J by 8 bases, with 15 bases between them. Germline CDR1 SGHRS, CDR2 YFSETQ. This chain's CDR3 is CASRSPDREAFF. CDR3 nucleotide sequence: TGCGCCAGCCGCTCACCCGACAGAGAAGCTTTCTTT.

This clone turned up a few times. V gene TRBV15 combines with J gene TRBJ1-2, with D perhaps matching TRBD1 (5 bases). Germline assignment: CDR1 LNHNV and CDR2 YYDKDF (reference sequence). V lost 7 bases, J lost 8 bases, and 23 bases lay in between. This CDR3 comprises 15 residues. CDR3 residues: CATTSPGESDKGYTF. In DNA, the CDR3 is TGTGCCACCACCTCACCGGGGGAGTCGGATAAAGGCTACACCTTC.

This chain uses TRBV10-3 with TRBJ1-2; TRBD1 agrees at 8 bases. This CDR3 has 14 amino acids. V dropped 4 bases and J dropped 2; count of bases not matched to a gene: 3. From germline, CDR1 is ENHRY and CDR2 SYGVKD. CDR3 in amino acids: CAISGTGFNYGYTF. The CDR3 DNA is TGTGCCATCAGTGGGACAGGGTTCAACTATGGCTACACCTTC.

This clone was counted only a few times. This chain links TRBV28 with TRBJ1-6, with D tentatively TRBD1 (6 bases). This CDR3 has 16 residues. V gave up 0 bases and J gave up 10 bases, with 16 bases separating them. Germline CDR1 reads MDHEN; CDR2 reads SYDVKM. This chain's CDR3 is CASSLWPQGWGSPLHF. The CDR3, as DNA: TGTGCCAGCAGTTTATGGCCACAGGGTTGGGGATCACCCCTCCACTTT.

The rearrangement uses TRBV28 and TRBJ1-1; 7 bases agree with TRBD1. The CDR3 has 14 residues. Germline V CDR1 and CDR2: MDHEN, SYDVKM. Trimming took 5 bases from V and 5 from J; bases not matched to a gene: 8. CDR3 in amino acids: CASSANRGLTEAFF. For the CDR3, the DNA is TGTGCCAGCAGTGCCAACAGGGGTCTTACTGAAGCTTTCTTT.

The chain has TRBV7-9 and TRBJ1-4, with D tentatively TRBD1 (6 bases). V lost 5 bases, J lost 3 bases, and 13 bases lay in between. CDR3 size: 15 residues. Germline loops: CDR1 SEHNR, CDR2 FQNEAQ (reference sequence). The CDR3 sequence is CASSRAGGPNEKLFF. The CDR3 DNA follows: TGTGCCAGCAGCCGTGCGGGGGGGCCTAATGAAAAACTGTTTTTT. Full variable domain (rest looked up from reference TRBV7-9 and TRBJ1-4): DTGVSQNPRHKITKRGQNVTFRCDPISEHNRLYWYRQTLGQGPEFLTYFQNEAQLEKSRLLSDRFSAERPKGSFSTLEIQRTEQGDSAMYLCASSRAGGPNEKLFFGSGTQLSVL.

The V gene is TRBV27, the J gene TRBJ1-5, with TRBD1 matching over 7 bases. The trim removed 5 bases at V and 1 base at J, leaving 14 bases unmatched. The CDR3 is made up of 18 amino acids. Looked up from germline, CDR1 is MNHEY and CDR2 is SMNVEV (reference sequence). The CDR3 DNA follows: TGTGCCAGCAGTCCCACAGGGGAACCCAACAGGAGCAATCAGCCCCAGCATTTT. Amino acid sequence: CASSPTGEPNRSNQPQHF.

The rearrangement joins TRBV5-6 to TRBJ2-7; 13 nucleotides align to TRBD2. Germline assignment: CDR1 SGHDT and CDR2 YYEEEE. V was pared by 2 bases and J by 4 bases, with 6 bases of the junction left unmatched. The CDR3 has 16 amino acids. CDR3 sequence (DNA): TGTGCCAGCAGCTTATCATTACTAGCGGGAGGGTACGAGCAGTACTTC. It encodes CASSLSLLAGGYEQYF.